The 21 T cell receptor beta chains below all came from one sample that was sequenced in a study of cytomegalovirus exposure and HLA in healthy donors. Primers included in the PCR were 60 Vbeta and 13 Jbeta primers. Some clones are missing from TCRdb's copy, which holds only in-frame ones; the method was immunoSEQ multiplex PCR. The data contain about 120,000 clones, about three quarters of them singletons. The material sequenced was PBMCs. These receptor sequences come from a woman in her 40s in good health and CMV-seropositive.

The rearrangement uses TRBV6-1 and TRBJ2-7; 8 bases match TRBD1. The CDR3 length is 14 residues. Germline CDR1 MNHNS, CDR2 SASEGT. With 4 bases clipped from V and 4 bases from J, the junction kept 6 bases outside the gene matches. The CDR3 region is CASSATGGPYEQYF. CDR3 nucleotides: TGTGCCAGCAGTGCCACAGGGGGGCCGTACGAGCAGTACTTC.

The chain recombines TRBV18 with TRBJ2-7; no firm D call. Germline CDR1 and CDR2: KGHSH and LQKENI. The CDR3 has 13 residues. V was trimmed by 0 bases and J by 7 bases, leaving 10 bases between them. CDR3 bases: TGTGCCAGCTCACCACCGAGCATCTCGGAGCAGTACTTC. Its protein is CASSPPSISEQYF.

The chain links TRBV7-3 to TRBJ2-3; 8 positions agree with TRBD2. Per the germline V gene, CDR1 is SGHTA and CDR2 is FQGTGA. The CDR3 is 12 amino acids. The CDR3 DNA reads TGTAAGAAGAATCGGGGGGGAGATACGCAGTATTTT. It specifies CKKNRGGDTQYF.

A few counts support this clone. The chain couples TRBV10-1 to TRBJ2-3; 8 bases align to TRBD2. Trimming at V came to 4 bases and at J to 3 bases, leaving 6 bases not matched to a gene. Germline V CDR1 and CDR2: WNHNN, SYGVQD (reference sequence). CDR3 length: 15 amino acids. As DNA, the CDR3 is TGCGCCAGCAGTGCTCGGGGGGGCCGTACAGATACGCAGTATTTT. Its translation is CASSARGGRTDTQYF.

The sample holds a few counts of this clone. The genes are TRBV9 and TRBJ1-3; 9 positions match TRBD1. CDR3 size: 18 residues. V was clipped by 2 bases and J by 0 bases; unmatched bases: 9. CDR1 and CDR2 from the germline V gene are SGDLS and YYNGEE. CDR3 in amino acids: CASSVRPGQGASGNTIYF. The CDR3 region has the DNA TGTGCCAGCAGCGTGAGACCGGGACAGGGTGCCTCTGGAAACACCATATATTTT.

This clone was seen a single time. Other DNA sequences in this specimen translate into the identical CDR3. V and J are TRBV30 and TRBJ1-2; D is perhaps TRBD1 (5 bases). The CDR3 is 12 residues long. The ends were cut back, 3 bases at V and 8 bases at J, with 13 bases in the middle. Germline CDR1 GTSNPN, CDR2 SVGIG (reference sequence). CDR3 amino acids: CAWSRTGDGYTF. For the CDR3, the DNA is TGTGCCTGGAGCCGTACGGGGGACGGCTACACCTTC.

The V call is TRBV2, the J call TRBJ2-5; a weak D match, TRBD2 (5 bases). Germline V gene data show CDR1 as SNHLY and CDR2 as FYNNEI. The ends were cut back, 7 bases at V and 5 bases at J, with 8 bases in the middle. The CDR3 contains 11 residues. This CDR3 is CASTPGETQYF. The DNA for the CDR3 is TGTGCCAGCACCCCGGGGGAGACCCAGTACTTC. The full variable domain, its missing parts supplied by reference TRBV2 and TRBJ2-5, is EPEVTQTPSHQVTQMGQEVILRCVPISNHLYFYWYRQILGQKVEFLVSFYNNEISEKSEIFDDQFSVERPDGSNFTLKIRSTKLEDSAMYFCASTPGETQYFGPGTRLLVL.

Comment on this clone: The same CDR3 can be traced to other DNA sequences in this sample. The chain uses TRBV5-6 and TRBJ2-3, with 9 bases identical to TRBD2. This CDR3 has 16 residues. V shed 2 bases, J shed 2 bases, and the junction held 6 bases outside the gene matches. Germline V gene lookup returns CDR1 SGHDT and CDR2 YYEEEE. CDR3 DNA sequence: TGTGCCAGCAGCTTCTTGGCGGGGGGGCTCACAGATACGCAGTATTTT. Translated, it gives CASSFLAGGLTDTQYF.

This chain connects TRBV5-1 to TRBJ2-5, with TRBD2 identical over 9 bases. With V trimmed by 4 bases and J by 3 bases, 4 bases remained unmatched. The CDR3 covers 14 residues. CDR1 SGHRS and CDR2 YFSETQ come from the germline V gene. The DNA for the CDR3 is TGCGCCAGCAGCCCTATAGCGGGGGAAGAGACCCAGTACTTC. Its protein product is CASSPIAGEETQYF.

The J gene is TRBJ2-6, the V gene TRBV27; 7 nucleotides line up with TRBD1. CDR3 length equals 20 residues. In germline, CDR1 is MNHEY, CDR2 SMNVEV (reference sequence). V shed 6 bases and J 0 bases; nucleotides not matched to a gene: 17. The CDR3: CASSINRGQALPSGANVLTF. In DNA form, the CDR3 reads TGTGCCAGCAGCATAAACCGAGGACAGGCCCTCCCCTCTGGGGCCAACGTCCTGACTTTC.

This clone was seen just once. The chain joins TRBV5-1 to TRBJ2-7; D is possibly TRBD1 (7 bases). Trimming removed 0 bases from V and 0 bases from J, with 16 bases in between. The germline V gene encodes CDR1 SGHRS and CDR2 YFSETQ. The CDR3 extends over 17 amino acids. In nucleotides, the CDR3 is TGCGCCAGCAGCTTGGGGGGGACAGCCGGGAGCTCCTACGAGCAGTACTTC. Amino acid sequence: CASSLGGTAGSSYEQYF.

The chain combines TRBV5-6 with TRBJ2-1, with D possibly being TRBD1 (5 bases). Germline V gene lookup returns CDR1 SGHDT and CDR2 YYEEEE. V was trimmed by 2 bases and J by 1 base, leaving 7 bases between them. The CDR3 covers 14 residues. The CDR3 here is CASSFGQSYNEQFF. In nucleotides, the CDR3 is TGTGCCAGCAGCTTCGGACAATCCTACAATGAGCAGTTCTTC.

V gene TRBV19 combines with J gene TRBJ1-5, with TRBD1 identical over 9 bases. V lost 7 bases and J lost 4; bases outside the gene matches: 2. Germline CDR1 LNHDA, CDR2 SQIVND (reference sequence). The CDR3 sequence is 13 residues long. This chain's CDR3 is CASTGTGNQPQHF. The CDR3 DNA reads as TGTGCCAGTACCGGGACAGGGAATCAGCCCCAGCATTTT.

This chain links TRBV7-8 with TRBJ2-3; 7 positions match TRBD1. V lost 4 bases and J lost 7; bases outside the gene matches: 11. Per the germline V gene, CDR1 is SGHVS and CDR2 is FQNEAQ. The CDR3 loop spans 15 amino acids. CDR3 in amino acids: CASSWATGSVNTQYF. The CDR3 DNA is TGTGCCAGCAGCTGGGCGACAGGGAGTGTAAATACGCAGTATTTT.

The gene calls are TRBV9 and TRBJ2-6, with D uncertain. Per the germline V gene, CDR1 is SGDLS and CDR2 is YYNGEE. This CDR3 region has 16 residues. V dropped 2 bases and J dropped 0 bases, with 9 bases sitting between them. In DNA form, the CDR3 reads TGTGCCAGCAGCGTTTTACCGAGCTCTGGGGCCAACGTCCTGACTTTC. Encoded protein: CASSVLPSSGANVLTF.

This sequence joins TRBV5-1 and TRBJ2-3; D not certain. This CDR3 has 14 amino acids. Germline CDR1 SGHRS, CDR2 YFSETQ. V was cut by 0 bases and J by 6 bases, with 11 bases left in between. The DNA of the CDR3 is TGCGCCAGCAGCTTGGGGGTGGGCATCGATACGCAGTATTTT. It yields the protein CASSLGVGIDTQYF.

V usage is TRBV5-8 and J usage is TRBJ2-5; 8 nucleotides line up with TRBD2. The CDR3 consists of 12 residues. CDR1 and CDR2 from the germline V gene are SGHTS and YDEGEE. V gave up 6 bases and J gave up 4 bases; unmatched junction bases: 2. The CDR3 region is CASISGGETQYF. DNA of the CDR3: TGTGCCAGCATCAGCGGGGGAGAGACCCAGTACTTC.

The table lists this clone with a count of one. V and J are TRBV7-9 and TRBJ1-1; 8 nucleotides agree with TRBD1. Unmatched junction bases numbered 5, after V lost 4 bases and J lost 1 base. The CDR3 is made up of 15 amino acids. The germline CDR1 and CDR2 sequences are SEHNR and FQNEAQ (reference sequence). CDR3 sequence (DNA): TGTGCCAGCAGCTGGGGGGACAGGTCGAACACTGAAGCTTTCTTT. Amino acid sequence: CASSWGDRSNTEAFF.

The chain combines TRBV18 with TRBJ2-3, with D uncertain. The CDR3 is made up of 15 amino acids. V was cut by 3 bases and J by 2 bases, with 12 bases left in between. Germline lookup yields CDR1 KGHSH and CDR2 LQKENI. The chain's CDR3 is CASSPESRSTDTQYF. The CDR3 bases are TGTGCCAGCTCACCGGAGTCCCGCTCCACAGATACGCAGTATTTT. Drawing the rest from reference TRBV18 and TRBJ2-3, the complete variable domain is NAGVMQNPRHLVRRRGQEARLRCSPMKGHSHVYWYRQLPEEGLKFMVYLQKENIIDESGMPKERFSAEFPKEGPSILRIQQVVRGDSAAYFCASSPESRSTDTQYFGPGTRLTVL.

The rearrangement links TRBV28 to TRBJ2-3; D possibly corresponds to TRBD2 (5 bases). Trimming took off 6 bases at V and 4 bases at J, with 14 bases between the two ends. Looked up from germline, CDR1 is MDHEN and CDR2 is SYDVKM. The CDR3 contains 14 residues. DNA for the CDR3: TGTGCCAGCAGGGCGGGCCTTGAAGCAGATACGCAGTATTTT. Its protein is CASRAGLEADTQYF.

The chain is built from TRBV2 and TRBJ1-5; TRBD1 aligns across 7 bases. V shed 6 bases, J shed 7 bases, and the junction held 12 bases outside the gene matches. Germline-derived CDR1 and CDR2 are SNHLY and FYNNEI. The CDR3 sequence is 15 residues long. The CDR3 sequence is CASSSRTGVGQPQHF. CDR3 coding DNA: TGTGCCAGCAGCTCACGTACAGGGGTCGGACAGCCCCAGCATTTT.